The present entry profiles one T cell receptor beta chain with its context. The antigen is unknown. A read error may produce the germline difference seen at one junction end. This sample was included in a study of T cell repertoires in aging, cancer and after chemotherapy. Background on the study: Donor ages fell into six groups from 30 or younger up to 70 or older. The full dataset contained 8.5 million to 10 million TCR reads.

The template was genomic DNA from peripheral blood, not RNA. TRB rearrangements spanning V, D and J were amplified using mixed TRB-A/B primers. TCRdb redid the calling of the multiplex PCR reads with MiXCR, one entry per CDR3 protein. The data contain 1,500 to 2,000 distinct CDR3 sequences, roughly 30% of them singletons. CDR3 length: 16 residues. The germline V gene encodes CDR1 SGHDT and CDR2 YYEEEE. The study's findings and limits: Loss of evenness, beyond lost richness, contributed to age-related TCR diversity decline in cancer patients.

This rearrangement joins TRBV5-6 to TRBJ2-5; 10 nucleotides match TRBD1. The sample consisted of blood. The receptor was isolated from a human donor in good health. Here the CDR3 DNA reads TGCGCCAGCAGCTTGTTTCGGACAGGGGGCCAAGAGACCCAGTACTTC. Translating gives CASSLFRTGGQETQYF. Full variable domain (rest looked up from reference TRBV5-6 and TRBJ2-5): DAGVTQSPTHLIKTRGQQVTLRCSPKSGHDTVSWYQQALGQGPQFIFQYYEEEERQRGNFPDRFSGHQFPNYSSELNVNALLLGDSALYLCASSLFRTGGQETQYFGPGTRLLVL.